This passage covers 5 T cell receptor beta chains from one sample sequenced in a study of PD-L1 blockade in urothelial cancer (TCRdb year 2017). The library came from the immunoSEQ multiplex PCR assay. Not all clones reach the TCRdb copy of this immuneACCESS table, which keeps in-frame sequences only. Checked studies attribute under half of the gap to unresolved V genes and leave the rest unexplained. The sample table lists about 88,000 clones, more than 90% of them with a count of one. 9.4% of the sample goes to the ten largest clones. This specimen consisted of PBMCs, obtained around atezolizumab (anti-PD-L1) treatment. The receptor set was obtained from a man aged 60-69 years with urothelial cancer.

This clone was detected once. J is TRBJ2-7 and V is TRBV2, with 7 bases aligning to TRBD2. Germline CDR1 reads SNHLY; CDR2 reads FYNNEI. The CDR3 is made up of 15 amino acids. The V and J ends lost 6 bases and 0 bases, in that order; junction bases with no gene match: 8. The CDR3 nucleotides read TGTGCCAGCAGCCTCAACCCGGGGGGCTCCTACGAGCAGTACTTC. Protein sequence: CASSLNPGGSYEQYF.

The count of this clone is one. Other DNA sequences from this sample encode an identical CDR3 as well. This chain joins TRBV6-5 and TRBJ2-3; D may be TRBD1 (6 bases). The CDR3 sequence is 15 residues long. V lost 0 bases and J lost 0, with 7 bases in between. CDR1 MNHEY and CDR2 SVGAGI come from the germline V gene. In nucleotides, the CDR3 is TGTGCCAGCAGTTACTCCAGGGGAAGCACAGATACGCAGTATTTT. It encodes CASSYSRGSTDTQYF.

The CDR3 DNA sequence: TGTGCCAGCAGCTTACAGGGGTACAATGAGCAGTTCTTC. Protein sequence: CASSLQGYNEQFF. The chain couples TRBV5-6 to TRBJ2-1; 7 bases map to TRBD1. CDR1 and CDR2 from the germline V gene are SGHDT and YYEEEE. V trimming: 2 bases; J trimming: 4 bases; junction bases outside the gene matches: 0. This CDR3 has 13 amino acids.

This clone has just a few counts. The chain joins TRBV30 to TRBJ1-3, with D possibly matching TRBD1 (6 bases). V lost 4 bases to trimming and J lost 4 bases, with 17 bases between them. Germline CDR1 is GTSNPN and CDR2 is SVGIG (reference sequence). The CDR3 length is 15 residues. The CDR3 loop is CAWTMAGGRGNTIYF. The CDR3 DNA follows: TGTGCCTGGACCATGGCCGGGGGGCGCGGAAACACCATATATTTT.

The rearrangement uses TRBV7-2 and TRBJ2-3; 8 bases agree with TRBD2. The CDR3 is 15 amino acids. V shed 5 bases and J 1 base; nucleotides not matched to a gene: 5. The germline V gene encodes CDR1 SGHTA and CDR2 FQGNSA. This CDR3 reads CASSPRGGRTDTQYF. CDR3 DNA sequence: TGTGCCAGCAGCCCCCGGGGGGGCCGCACAGATACGCAGTATTTT.